This TCR beta chain was captured by sequencing in a study of shared clonotypes between healthy human individuals. Findings of the study overall: Clonotype sharing among donors was thought likely to change with sequencing depth.

Division of CD4+ cells produced a CD45RA+ naive subset and a CD45RA-negative memory subset. Measured with immunoSEQ multiplex PCR; TCRdb has only the in-frame clones, and not every one. The sample comprises approximately 1.1 million clones, 75% to 85% of which are singletons, and about 0.52% rests with the top ten. Per the germline V gene, CDR1 is GTSNPN and CDR2 is SVGIG (reference sequence). Between the trimmed V and J ends, which lost 2 bases and 6 bases, there was a span of 11 bases. This CDR3 is built from 12 residues. In the case of this clone: Its antigen is still unknown.

The clonotype comes from a man in his late teens or twenties in good health. Some clones in this sample may be carry-over from other donors' samples. The chain employs TRBV30 and TRBJ2-7; tentative D call: TRBD1 (5 bases). Sequences were obtained from memory CD4+ T cells from PBMCs. Subset noted: CD45RA-negative fraction. CDR3 coding DNA: TGTGCCTGGAGTTCCCGAAGGGGCGAGCAGTACTTC. This encodes CAWSSRRGEQYF.